One sample yielded the 24 T cell receptor beta chains listed below, sequenced in a study of blood T cell repertoires in COVID-19. Clones were sequenced by immunoSEQ multiplex PCR, and TCRdb holds only the in-frame ones, with some missing. Of 200,000 to 250,000 clones listed, approximately 91% were seen once; the top ten hold 2% to 2.5%. Sequencing input: peripheral blood. These TCRs come from a woman between 35 and 50 years old who had recovered from COVID-19.

The chain employs TRBV18 and TRBJ1-1; perhaps TRBD1 as D (6 bases). Germline V gives CDR1 KGHSH, CDR2 LQKENI. The CDR3 has 14 amino acids. V was shortened by 2 bases and J by 4 bases, with 11 bases between the two germline ends. DNA of the CDR3: TGTGCCAGCTCACCAAACAGGGTTGGCACTGAAGCTTTCTTT. This gives the protein CASSPNRVGTEAFF.

V usage is TRBV27 and J usage is TRBJ2-5, with 10 bases matching TRBD2. J gave up 4 bases and V 5 bases, and 7 bases lay outside the gene matches. The CDR3 spans 15 residues. Germline-derived CDR1 and CDR2 are MNHEY and SMNVEV (reference sequence). In nucleotides, the CDR3 is TGTGCCAGCAGTACCCTAGCGGGAGTTAGAGAGACCCAGTACTTC. This sequence encodes CASSTLAGVRETQYF.

The chain combines TRBV19 with TRBJ2-6, with unresolved D. Trimming left V 5 bases short and J 0 bases short, with 5 bases between. Germline V CDR1 and CDR2: LNHDA, SQIVND (reference sequence). This CDR3 is 14 amino acids long. The CDR3 DNA reads as TGTGCCAGTAGTCTCAGCTCTGGGGCCAACGTCCTGACTTTC. Its protein is CASSLSSGANVLTF.

This clone was recorded only once. This rearrangement joins TRBV9 to TRBJ2-1; the D is unclear. CDR3 length: 15 residues. Trimming removed 4 bases at V and 2 bases at J, with 13 bases between. Germline CDR1 reads SGDLS; CDR2 reads YYNGEE. CDR3 amino acids: CASSPEAYAYNEQFF. The CDR3 region has the DNA TGTGCCAGCAGCCCCGAGGCTTACGCCTACAATGAGCAGTTCTTC.

The chain recombines TRBV4-3 with TRBJ1-3; D gene uncertain. CDR1 and CDR2 from the germline V gene are LGHNA and YSLEER. The V and J ends lost 1 base and 1 base respectively, with 17 bases between them. The CDR3 sequence is 18 residues long. The CDR3 nucleotides read TGCGCCAGCAGCCAAGGTCCCGACGGAGACTTGTCTGGAAACACCATATATTTT. The encoded protein is CASSQGPDGDLSGNTIYF.

This chain links TRBV5-6 with TRBJ2-5; 9 bases agree with TRBD1. CDR1 is SGHDT, CDR2 YYEEEE, per germline. This CDR3 has 15 amino acids. The V segment lost 2 bases and the J segment 5 bases; nucleotides outside the gene matches: 7. For the CDR3, the DNA is TGTGCCAGCAGCTTTGGGACAGGGTCGGGGGAGACCCAGTACTTC. Translating gives CASSFGTGSGETQYF.

The chain has TRBV7-9 and TRBJ2-1, with TRBD2 matching 8 bases. The germline V gene has CDR1 SEHNR and CDR2 FQNEAQ (reference sequence). J was trimmed by 3 bases and V by 1 base; bases with no gene match: 2. This CDR3 comprises 15 residues. The CDR3 coding sequence is TGTGCCAGCAGCTTAGAAGCGGGAGTCTACAATGAGCAGTTCTTC. It is translated as CASSLEAGVYNEQFF.

This chain connects TRBV2 to TRBJ2-7; TRBD2 might be the D (5 bases). Germline-derived CDR1 and CDR2 are SNHLY and FYNNEI. With 3 bases removed from V and 5 bases from J, the gap between germline ends came to 14 bases. The CDR3 runs to 14 residues. The CDR3 sequence is CASSDSGGHHEQYF. CDR3 nucleotides: TGTGCCAGCAGTGATTCCGGCGGGCATCACGAGCAGTACTTC.

V and J are TRBV7-2 and TRBJ1-2; a weak D match, TRBD1 (5 bases). This CDR3 spans 13 amino acids. Germline V gene lookup returns CDR1 SGHTA and CDR2 FQGNSA. V gave up 5 bases and J gave up 1 base, with 8 bases separating them. The CDR3 region is CASSQQGNYGYTF. The CDR3 bases are TGTGCCAGCAGCCAGCAGGGTAACTATGGCTACACCTTC.

This chain links TRBV19 with TRBJ1-6, with 11 bases that match TRBD1. Germline V lookup: CDR1 LNHDA, CDR2 SQIVND (reference sequence). This CDR3 spans 15 amino acids. The J segment lost 11 bases and the V segment lost 7 bases, leaving 10 bases of the junction unmatched. The DNA for the CDR3 is TGTGCCAGTACCGCCCTGGGGACAGGGGGTCCACCCCTCCACTTT. Amino acid sequence: CASTALGTGGPPLHF.

This clone was seen once. This chain joins TRBV7-2 and TRBJ2-7, with 7 bases matching TRBD2. V was clipped by 5 bases and J by 2 bases; unmatched bases: 9. CDR3 length: 15 residues. Germline assignment: CDR1 SGHTA and CDR2 FQGNSA. CDR3 DNA sequence: TGTGCCAGCAGCGTCACCCACGGGACTACCTACGAGCAGTACTTC. It encodes CASSVTHGTTYEQYF.

The V call is TRBV4-3, the J call TRBJ2-7, with D tentatively TRBD2 (6 bases). The CDR3 is 17 amino acids. The ends were cut back, 3 bases at V and 4 bases at J, with 22 bases in the middle. In germline, CDR1 is LGHNA, CDR2 YSLEER. For the CDR3, the DNA is TGCGCCAGCAGCCAGGGGGGAAGTCGGGGCCGGGTTTACGAGCAGTACTTC. This gives the protein CASSQGGSRGRVYEQYF.

This sequence joins TRBV2 and TRBJ1-5, with D maybe TRBD1 (6 bases). This CDR3 has 15 residues. CDR1 is SNHLY, CDR2 FYNNEI, per germline. Between the trimmed V and J ends, which lost 6 bases and 7 bases, there was a span of 19 bases. The CDR3 DNA reads as TGTGCCAGCAGCCTGACGTCAGGGGTTGGACAGCCCCAGCATTTT. Amino acids: CASSLTSGVGQPQHF.

The chain combines TRBV2 with TRBJ2-2; weak D call: TRBD2 (5 bases). This CDR3 comprises 13 residues. V gave up 3 bases and J gave up 8 bases, with 10 bases separating them. CDR1 SNHLY and CDR2 FYNNEI come from the germline V gene. CDR3 in amino acids: CASSEWGVGELFF. The DNA for the CDR3 is TGTGCCAGCAGTGAGTGGGGAGTGGGGGAGCTGTTTTTT.

The genes are TRBV2 and TRBJ2-4, with D unclear. CDR1 is SNHLY, CDR2 FYNNEI, per germline. CDR3 length: 12 amino acids. Trimming shortened V by 4 bases and J by 10 bases, and 11 bases separated the two germline ends. CDR3 sequence: CASSGAPDIQYF. The CDR3 DNA is TGTGCCAGCAGTGGGGCCCCGGATATTCAGTACTTC. Supplemented by reference TRBV2 and TRBJ2-4, the full variable domain reads EPEVTQTPSHQVTQMGQEVILRCVPISNHLYFYWYRQILGQKVEFLVSFYNNEISEKSEIFDDQFSVERPDGSNFTLKIRSTKLEDSAMYFCASSGAPDIQYFGAGTRLSVL.

The chain is built from TRBV24-1 and TRBJ2-7, with 10 bases that match TRBD1. J was trimmed by 5 bases and V by 9 bases; bases with no gene match: 6. Per the germline V gene, CDR1 is KGHDR and CDR2 is SFDVKD. CDR3 size: 13 residues. DNA of the CDR3: TGTGCCACCGGGGGACAGGGGACCCACGAGCAGTACTTC. Translating it yields CATGGQGTHEQYF.

This chain uses TRBV5-4 with TRBJ2-7; TRBD2 matches at 7 bases. J lost 0 bases, V lost 0 bases, and 3 bases had no gene match. Germline CDR1 SGHNT, CDR2 YYREEE (reference sequence). There are 15 residues in the CDR3. The CDR3 loop is CASSLASGSSYEQYF. CDR3 nucleotide sequence: TGTGCCAGCAGCTTGGCTAGCGGTAGCTCCTACGAGCAGTACTTC.

This chain joins TRBV5-6 and TRBJ1-5; 9 bases are shared with TRBD1. J gave up 6 bases and V 1 base, and 8 bases lay outside the gene matches. Germline-derived CDR1 and CDR2 are SGHDT and YYEEEE. This CDR3 has 16 amino acids. The CDR3 loop is CASSLYDRGLTQPQHF. The CDR3, as DNA: TGTGCCAGCAGCTTGTACGACAGGGGGTTAACTCAGCCCCAGCATTTT.

V and J are TRBV29-1 and TRBJ1-1; D is ambiguous. V was trimmed by 8 bases and J by 1 base, leaving 11 bases between them. This CDR3 is built from 12 residues. Per germline, CDR1 SQVTM and CDR2 ANQGSEA. This CDR3 is CSSSRSNTEAFF. In nucleotides, the CDR3 is TGCAGCTCTTCCCGGTCGAACACTGAAGCTTTCTTT.

This clone was found once. The gene calls are TRBV11-2 and TRBJ1-2, with D possibly being TRBD1 (5 bases). The length of the CDR3 is 15 residues. Trimming shortened V by 4 bases and J by 1 base, and 13 bases separated the two germline ends. The V gene's germline CDR1 is SGHAT and CDR2 FQNNGV. CDR3 sequence: CASSSPFRVNYGYTF. CDR3 DNA sequence: TGTGCCAGCAGCTCGCCATTCAGGGTTAACTATGGCTACACCTTC.

The CDR3 spells CASSPSSGGAIQYF. The CDR3 DNA follows: TGTGCCAGCAGCCCCTCTAGCGGGGGGGCCATTCAGTACTTC. V and J are TRBV7-3 and TRBJ2-4; TRBD2 matches 12 bases. After removal of 5 bases from V and 9 bases from J, the junction contained 5 bases not matched to a gene. This CDR3 is 14 amino acids long. Germline CDR1 is SGHTA and CDR2 is FQGTGA.

This clone was observed once. V usage is TRBV4-2 and J usage is TRBJ1-2; TRBD1 matches at 7 bases. J was trimmed by 5 bases and V by 0 bases; bases with no gene match: 3. This CDR3 comprises 14 residues. In germline, CDR1 is LGHNA, CDR2 YNFKEQ. The CDR3 coding sequence is TGTGCCAGCAGCCAAGACAGGGGGGAATATGGCTACACCTTC. It translates to CASSQDRGEYGYTF.

The J gene is TRBJ2-7, the V gene TRBV10-3, with TRBD1 matching over 10 bases. The CDR3 extends over 14 amino acids. Germline CDR1 and CDR2: ENHRY and SYGVKD. J lost 4 bases, V lost 6 bases, and 6 bases had no gene match. In nucleotides, the CDR3 is TGTGCCATCAGCGGGACAGGGGTACCATACGAGCAGTACTTC. This codes for CAISGTGVPYEQYF.

The chain couples TRBV6-5 to TRBJ1-2; D gene unclear. CDR1 and CDR2 from the germline V gene are MNHEY and SVGAGI. V was trimmed by 9 bases and J by 2 bases, leaving 13 bases between them. This CDR3 region has 13 residues. Written as DNA, the CDR3 is TGTGCCAGTGGGTGGGGAGGGAACTATGGCTACACCTTC. Translating it yields CASGWGGNYGYTF.